The 29 T cell receptor beta chains in this list originate from one sample, sequenced in a study of T cell responses to AZD1222 COVID-19 vaccine. This table comes from immunoSEQ multiplex PCR, and its TCRdb copy is limited to in-frame clones, with some not included. The sample shows about 110,000 clones, roughly 87% of them seen only once. The material was peripheral blood, obtained on day 0 of AZD1222 vaccination. The receptors derive from an adult in good health.

The J gene is TRBJ2-1, the V gene TRBV20-1, with 15 bases that match TRBD2. The junction had 8 bases not matched to a gene; V was cut back by 3 bases and J by 8 bases. The germline CDR1 and CDR2 sequences are DFQATT and SNEGSKA (reference sequence). This CDR3 spans 16 amino acids. The CDR3 sequence is CSASPGLAGGSDEQFF. Written as DNA, the CDR3 is TGCAGTGCTAGTCCGGGACTAGCGGGAGGATCGGATGAGCAGTTCTTC.

The rearrangement uses TRBV24-1 and TRBJ1-6; TRBD1 is a possible D gene (5 bases). Deletions cut 3 bases from V and 9 bases from J, with 11 bases between. This CDR3 is built from 14 residues. CDR1 and CDR2 (germline): KGHDR, SFDVKD. This chain's CDR3 is CATSDAGVASPLHF. CDR3 sequence (DNA): TGTGCCACCAGTGATGCGGGGGTAGCTTCACCCCTCCACTTT.

This chain joins TRBV7-9 and TRBJ2-1; 13 bases are shared with TRBD2. The CDR3 spans 15 residues. Trimming removed 3 bases from V and 5 bases from J; junction bases left unmatched: 1. Germline V lookup: CDR1 SEHNR, CDR2 FQNEAQ (reference sequence). CDR3 nucleotide sequence: TGTGCCAGCAGCTTGGGGACTAGCGGGAACAATGAGCAGTTCTTC. It codes for CASSLGTSGNNEQFF.

The rearrangement joins TRBV2 to TRBJ1-4, with D hard to call. This CDR3 spans 15 amino acids. Germline V gene data show CDR1 as SNHLY and CDR2 as FYNNEI. V was pared by 1 base and J by 0 bases, with 6 bases between. The CDR3 protein is CASSEGGATNEKLFF. CDR3 DNA sequence: TGTGCCAGCAGTGAAGGGGGAGCAACTAATGAAAAACTGTTTTTT.

This chain uses TRBV6-2 or TRBV6-3 with TRBJ1-2, with D possibly matching TRBD1 (5 bases). This CDR3 spans 13 amino acids. CDR1 is MNHEY, CDR2 SVGEGT, per germline. With 5 bases removed from V and 6 bases from J, the gap between germline ends came to 13 bases. The CDR3 reads CASSRRGADGYTF. Here the CDR3 DNA reads TGTGCCAGCAGTCGCCGCGGGGCGGATGGCTACACCTTC.

This sequence joins TRBV5-6 and TRBJ2-1; D is uncertain. Looked up from germline, CDR1 is SGHDT and CDR2 is YYEEEE. Trimming took 1 base from V and 1 from J, leaving 12 bases between them. The CDR3 is made up of 16 amino acids. Here the CDR3 reads CASSLNLDVSYNEQFF. In DNA form, the CDR3 reads TGTGCCAGCAGCTTGAATTTAGATGTTTCCTACAATGAGCAGTTCTTC.

To note about this clone: The sample has other DNA sequences that encode this CDR3 too. The J gene is TRBJ1-5, the V gene TRBV28; D gene ambiguous. Germline V gene data show CDR1 as MDHEN and CDR2 as SYDVKM. Between the trimmed V and J ends, which lost 3 bases and 3 bases, there was a span of 3 bases. This CDR3 region has 12 residues. CDR3 region: CASSLLNQPQHF. The CDR3 nucleotides are TGTGCCAGCAGTTTGCTCAATCAGCCCCAGCATTTT.

This chain connects TRBV7-9 to TRBJ1-1, with 8 bases that match TRBD1. Germline CDR1 is SEHNR and CDR2 is FQNEAQ (reference sequence). With 2 bases clipped from V and 4 bases from J, the junction kept 12 bases outside the gene matches. The CDR3 runs 17 residues. CDR3 region: CASSLNRRGRLFTEAFF. DNA of the CDR3: TGTGCCAGCAGCTTAAATCGCAGGGGGCGACTTTTCACTGAAGCTTTCTTT.

The V and J genes are TRBV6-4 and TRBJ1-4, with 8 bases fitting TRBD1. Germline V CDR1 and CDR2: MRHNA, SNTAGT. Trimming took 4 bases from V and 8 from J; bases not matched to a gene: 6. The CDR3 has 14 residues. The CDR3 DNA sequence: TGTGCCAGCAGTGCCAGGGGGCTGAGGGAAAAACTGTTTTTT. Amino acids: CASSARGLREKLFF.

CDR3 sequence reads: CASSSAGGEDYQPQHF. The CDR3 bases are TGTGCCAGCAGTTCCGCCGGGGGAGAGGATTATCAGCCCCAGCATTTT. The V and J genes are TRBV28 and TRBJ1-5; a possible D gene is TRBD1 (5 bases). This CDR3 has 16 residues. The germline V and J ends were trimmed by 4 bases and 5 bases, with 18 bases remaining between them. Germline CDR1 reads MDHEN; CDR2 reads SYDVKM.

The chain has TRBV27 and TRBJ1-2, with 12 bases that match TRBD1. Germline V gene lookup returns CDR1 MNHEY and CDR2 SMNVEV (reference sequence). CDR3 size: 16 residues. Trimming cost V 4 bases and J 4 bases; bases outside gene matches: 7. The CDR3 sequence: CASSSTGTGGIYGYTF. For the CDR3, the DNA is TGTGCCAGCAGTTCTACCGGGACAGGGGGCATCTATGGCTACACCTTC.

CDR3 amino acids: CASSTPVEGTGILAGELFF. CDR3 coding DNA: TGTGCCAGCAGCACCCCCGTTGAAGGGACAGGGATCTTGGCCGGGGAGCTGTTTTTT. V is TRBV21-1 and J is TRBJ2-2; the table assigns TRBD1, which was not confirmed against the DNA. TRBV21-1 is tagged as a pseudogene. The CDR3 is 19 residues long.

The chain has TRBV5-3 and TRBJ2-2; 9 positions agree with TRBD1. TRBV5-3 is an ORF; its function is uncertain. After removal of 6 bases from V and 2 bases from J, the junction contained 11 bases not matched to a gene. The CDR3 is made up of 17 amino acids. CDR3 amino acids: CARTQLRQGVNTGELFF. The CDR3 DNA sequence: TGTGCCAGAACCCAGCTCCGACAGGGGGTTAACACCGGGGAGCTGTTTTTT.

This chain links TRBV2 with TRBJ2-1, with D perhaps matching TRBD2 (6 bases). The germline V gene encodes CDR1 SNHLY and CDR2 FYNNEI. V lost 6 bases and J lost 10, with 19 bases in between. The CDR3 is 14 residues long. CDR3 DNA sequence: TGTGCCAGCAGGTACCCTCGCGGGGTTTTCGAGCAGTTCTTC. This codes for CASRYPRGVFEQFF.

The gene calls are TRBV5-1 and TRBJ1-2; D is ambiguous. The CDR3 totals 13 residues. CDR1 is SGHRS, CDR2 YFSETQ, per germline. V was trimmed by 4 bases and J by 6 bases, leaving 13 bases between them. CDR3 sequence: CASSQRSGDGYTF. The CDR3 coding sequence is TGCGCCAGCAGCCAGCGGAGTGGAGATGGCTACACCTTC.

This clone has just one count. V is TRBV7-2 and J is TRBJ2-7; no firm D call. Germline V gene data show CDR1 as SGHTA and CDR2 as FQGNSA. V was pared by 5 bases and J by 0 bases, with 14 bases between. There are 15 residues in the CDR3. CDR3 region: CASSRGGGSSYEQYF. The CDR3 bases are TGTGCCAGCAGCCGCGGCGGCGGTAGCTCCTACGAGCAGTACTTC.

This sequence joins TRBV15 and TRBJ2-7; TRBD1 matches 9 bases. The CDR3 runs 14 residues. Per germline, CDR1 LNHNV and CDR2 YYDKDF (reference sequence). The ends lost 5 bases at V and 2 bases at J; junction bases unmatched: 4. The CDR3 is CATSDRDRAYEQYF. CDR3 sequence (DNA): TGTGCCACCAGCGACCGGGACAGGGCCTACGAGCAGTACTTC.

This chain links TRBV9 with TRBJ2-5, with D unclear. Trimming left V 5 bases short and J 4 bases short, with 15 bases between. Per germline, CDR1 SGDLS and CDR2 YYNGEE. The CDR3 extends over 14 amino acids. CDR3 amino acids: CASSSGSPGETQYF. The CDR3 DNA follows: TGTGCCAGCAGTTCCGGGTCCCCGGGAGAGACCCAGTACTTC. The variable domain in full, completed from reference TRBV9 and TRBJ2-5, reads DSGVTQTPKHLITATGQRVTLRCSPRSGDLSVYWYQQSLDQGLQFLIQYYNGEERAKGNILERFSAQQFPDLHSELNLSSLELGDSALYFCASSSGSPGETQYFGPGTRLLVL.

The chain uses TRBV7-2 and TRBJ1-3; D is ambiguous. In germline, CDR1 is SGHTA, CDR2 FQGNSA. V was clipped by 5 bases and J by 2 bases, with 13 bases between them. This CDR3 region has 15 residues. The CDR3 bases are TGTGCCAGCAGCCCCTCGGGTGGGGCTGGAAACACCATATATTTT. It codes for CASSPSGGAGNTIYF.

The chain has TRBV11-3 and TRBJ2-3; maybe TRBD2 (7 bases). The germline gives CDR1 SGHNT, CDR2 YENEEA. With 5 bases removed from V and 5 bases from J, the gap between germline ends came to 14 bases. This CDR3 has 14 residues. CDR3 protein: CASSLGLGGDTQYF. The CDR3 DNA sequence: TGTGCCAGCAGCCTCGGACTAGGGGGAGATACGCAGTATTTT.

V is TRBV5-1 and J is TRBJ2-1, with 10 positions matching TRBD2. With V trimmed by 0 bases and J by 9 bases, 6 bases remained unmatched. Germline values: CDR1 SGHRS, CDR2 YFSETQ. The CDR3 sequence is 15 residues long. DNA for the CDR3: TGCGCCAGCAGCTTGGTAGCGGGAGGATCCGGTGAGCAGTTCTTC. The encoded protein is CASSLVAGGSGEQFF.

This sequence joins TRBV30 and TRBJ2-3, with a tentative D call TRBD2 (6 bases). The CDR3 has 14 amino acids. V shed 0 bases and J shed 5 bases, with 12 bases lying between them. Germline loops: CDR1 GTSNPN, CDR2 SVGIG (reference sequence). DNA of the CDR3: TGTGCCTGGAGTGTAGGCTCGCGGGGAGATACGCAGTATTTT. This translates into CAWSVGSRGDTQYF. Full variable domain (rest looked up from reference TRBV30 and TRBJ2-3): SQTIHQWPATLVQPVGSPLSLECTVEGTSNPNLYWYRQAAGRGLQLLFYSVGIGQISSEVPQNLSASRPQDRQFILSSKKLLLSDSGFYLCAWSVGSRGDTQYFGPGTRLTVL.

The DNA for the CDR3 is TGTGCCAGCAGTTTACTGGGCGCAACTAATGAAAAACTGTTTTTT. Amino acids: CASSLLGATNEKLFF. The V and J genes are TRBV27 and TRBJ1-4; D is uncertain. Trimming removed 2 bases from V and 0 bases from J, with 7 bases in between. The CDR3 has 15 residues. Germline CDR1 is MNHEY and CDR2 is SMNVEV (reference sequence). Complete variable domain (other parts from reference TRBV27 and TRBJ1-4): EAQVTQNPRYLITVTGKKLTVTCSQNMNHEYMSWYRQDPGLGLRQIYYSMNVEVTDKGDVPEGYKVSRKEKRNFPLILESPSPNQTSLYFCASSLLGATNEKLFFGSGTQLSVL.

This chain uses TRBV7-2 with TRBJ1-1; unclear D gene. V lost 9 bases, J lost 1 base, and 12 bases lay in between. Germline CDR1 and CDR2: SGHTA and FQGNSA. The CDR3 has 13 residues. The CDR3 reads CARSSGGNTEAFF. The CDR3 coding sequence is TGTGCCAGATCTAGCGGAGGGAACACTGAAGCTTTCTTT.

V usage is TRBV10-2 and J usage is TRBJ1-1, with a tentative D call TRBD1 (5 bases). Deletions cut 6 bases from V and 0 bases from J, with 14 bases between. The CDR3 has 15 amino acids. From germline, CDR1 is WSHSY and CDR2 SAAADI. The CDR3 DNA sequence: TGCGCCAGCAGGGCAGGGACGGACATGAACACTGAAGCTTTCTTT. Its translation: CASRAGTDMNTEAFF.

The V gene is TRBV3-1 (or the pseudogene TRBV3-2), the J gene TRBJ1-1, with 7 bases lining up with TRBD1. This CDR3 has 15 amino acids. With V trimmed by 0 bases and J by 3 bases, 4 bases remained unmatched. CDR1 is LGHDT and CDR2 is YNNKEL in the germline V gene (reference sequence). CDR3 coding DNA: TGTGCCAGCAGCCAAGACCCGGGACAGTACACTGAAGCTTTCTTT. Translated, it gives CASSQDPGQYTEAFF.

This clone was seen only a few times. Other nucleotide sequences from this sample produce the same CDR3. The chain has TRBV2 and TRBJ2-3; D gene unclear. The CDR3 sequence is 14 residues long. V lost 0 bases, J lost 3 bases, and 7 bases lay in between. Looked up from germline, CDR1 is SNHLY and CDR2 is FYNNEI. The CDR3, as DNA: TGTGCCAGCAGTGAAGCCGGCCGGACAGATACGCAGTATTTT. It codes for CASSEAGRTDTQYF.

About this clone: This sample also contains other DNA sequences that code for the same CDR3. The chain uses TRBV7-2 and TRBJ2-3; 7 bases align to TRBD1. CDR1 SGHTA and CDR2 FQGNSA come from the germline V gene. There are 13 residues in the CDR3. V was clipped by 6 bases and J by 3 bases; unmatched bases: 3. CDR3 nucleotide sequence: TGTGCCAGCAGGACAGGGTCTACAGATACGCAGTATTTT. It specifies CASRTGSTDTQYF.

The chain joins TRBV27 to TRBJ2-7; 7 bases agree with TRBD1. CDR3 size: 15 residues. Trimming removed 2 bases from V and 2 bases from J; junction bases left unmatched: 6. Per the germline V gene, CDR1 is MNHEY and CDR2 is SMNVEV (reference sequence). The CDR3 spells CASSLIGTEAYEQYF. The CDR3 DNA is TGTGCCAGCAGTTTAATAGGGACAGAGGCCTACGAGCAGTACTTC.